A single TCR beta chain is shown here with its context. Germline CDR1 LGHDT, CDR2 YNNKEL (reference sequence). Trimming pared 8 bases from V and 0 bases from J, leaving 14 bases between. This CDR3 has 15 amino acids. The data derive from a study of blood T cell repertoires in COVID-19. As for the study in general: From T cells, B-cell-depleted T cells, or PBMCs came the material, which was cDNA or gDNA.

Clones were sequenced by immunoSEQ multiplex PCR, and TCRdb holds only the in-frame ones, with some missing. The sample carries approximately 84,000 clones, around four fifths recorded once. This rearrangement joins TRBV3-1 (or the pseudogene TRBV3-2) to TRBJ1-3, with D uncertain. The source of this sequence is a human donor in a cohort sampled during active COVID-19. What was sequenced was peripheral blood. Here the CDR3 reads CASSPGISSGNTIYF. DNA of the CDR3: TGTGCCAGCTCCCCGGGGATCAGCTCTGGAAACACCATATATTTT.